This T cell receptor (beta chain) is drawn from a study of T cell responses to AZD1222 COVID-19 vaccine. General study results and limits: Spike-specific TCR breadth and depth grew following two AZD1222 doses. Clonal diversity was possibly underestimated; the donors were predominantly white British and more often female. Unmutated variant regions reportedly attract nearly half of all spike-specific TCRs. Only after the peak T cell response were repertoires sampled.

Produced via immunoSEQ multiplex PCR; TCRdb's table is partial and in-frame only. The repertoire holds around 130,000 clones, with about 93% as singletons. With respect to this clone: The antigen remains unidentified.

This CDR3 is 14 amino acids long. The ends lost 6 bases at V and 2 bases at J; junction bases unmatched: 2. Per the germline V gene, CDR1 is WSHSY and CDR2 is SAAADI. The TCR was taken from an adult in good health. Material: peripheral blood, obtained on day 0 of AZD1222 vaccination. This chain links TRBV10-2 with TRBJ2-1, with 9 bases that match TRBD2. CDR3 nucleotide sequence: TGCGCCAGCAGACTAGCGGGCACCTACAATGAGCAGTTCTTC. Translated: CASRLAGTYNEQFF.